The table lists the clone carrying this TCR beta chain with a count of one. Study processing details: Reference gene primer amplification in the assay estimated nucleated cell counts. Assay: immunoSEQ multiplex PCR; the TCRdb copy retains only in-frame clones and omits some. From that table come the V and J calls and clone size; the DNA was used to work out D and trimming. Of around 60,000 clones in the sample, 70% to 90% were seen once. The data were taken from a study of blood T cell repertoires in COVID-19. Across the whole study: Samples of COVID-19 (acute and convalescent) were obtained from the United States, Italy and Spain. In each case, the material was cDNA or gDNA derived from T cells, B-cell-depleted T cells, or PBMCs.

The sequencing sample was made of peripheral blood. This TCR was recovered from an elderly man with acute or convalescent COVID-19.

Here the CDR3 DNA reads TGTGCCAGTAGTCCTCGACAGGGGGCTTTAGATGGCTACACCTTC. Protein sequence: CASSPRQGALDGYTF. The chain employs TRBV19 and TRBJ1-2, with 10 positions matching TRBD1. V was pared by 5 bases and J by 6 bases, with 9 bases of the junction left unmatched. This CDR3 comprises 15 residues. Per the germline V gene, CDR1 is LNHDA and CDR2 is SQIVND (reference sequence).